One and the same sample provided the 13 T cell receptor beta chains below, sequenced in a study of blood T cells in healthy people across ages. A sample-barcoded 5' primer and a J-beta primer mix were used in a second PCR of about 7 to 12 cycles. TCRdb re-derived calls from the 5' RACE reads in MiXCR, one entry per CDR3 protein. The sample has about 1.6 million distinct CDR3 sequences, roughly 32% seen once. The sample comprised blood. These receptors were collected from a woman younger than 45 in good health.

J is TRBJ2-2 and V is TRBV2; maybe TRBD1 (5 bases). The CDR3 spans 15 residues. CDR1 is SNHLY, CDR2 FYNNEI, per germline. V was cut by 3 bases and J by 2 bases, with 10 bases left in between. Written as DNA, the CDR3 is TGTGCCAGCAGTGACGCAGGGCATAACACCGGGGAGCTGTTTTTT. It yields the protein CASSDAGHNTGELFF.

The chain links TRBV11-1 to TRBJ2-7; 11 nucleotides align to TRBD2. The CDR3 has 15 residues. Germline V gene data show CDR1 as SGHAT and CDR2 as FQDESV (reference sequence). V dropped 5 bases and J dropped 2; count of bases not matched to a gene: 5. CDR3 loop: CASSKTSGAAYEQYF. The CDR3 DNA follows: TGTGCCAGCAGCAAGACTAGCGGGGCCGCCTACGAGCAGTACTTC.

This clonotype was observed a handful of times. The chain carries TRBV9 and TRBJ2-3; 8 bases match TRBD2. With V trimmed by 0 bases and J by 3 bases, 9 bases remained unmatched. The CDR3 runs 17 residues. Per germline, CDR1 SGDLS and CDR2 YYNGEE. The CDR3 nucleotides are TGTGCCAGCAGCGTAGGGCGGGGGGCCGAAGCTACAGATACGCAGTATTTT. It translates to CASSVGRGAEATDTQYF.

Details on this clonotype: One junction end does not reproduce the germline sequence, and a read error may be involved. The V and J genes are TRBV29-1 and TRBJ2-7, with 7 bases that match TRBD1. Germline V CDR1 and CDR2: SQVTM, ANQGSEA. There are 15 residues in the CDR3. In nucleotides, the CDR3 is TGCGGCGTTGAAACAGGGGCGACTGGCTCCTACGAGCAGTACTTC. Translated: CGVETGATGSYEQYF.

As regards this clonotype: A read error may be the cause here, since a much bigger clone is one base away. The chain has TRBV12-3 or TRBV12-4 and TRBJ2-3; no clear D gene. The V gene lost 1 base and the J gene lost 10 bases, with 12 bases spanning the gap. The CDR3 runs 13 residues. In DNA, the CDR3 is TGTGCCAGCAGTTTAGTGTCGGAAAATGCGCAGTATTTT. Its translation is CASSLVSENAQYF.

With regard to this clonotype: A much larger clone differs by one base, so this may be a read error. The genes are TRBV20-1 and TRBJ2-3; 10 bases map to TRBD2. CDR1 is DFQATT and CDR2 is SNEGSKA in the germline V gene (reference sequence). The CDR3 contains 14 residues. The V segment lost 8 bases and the J segment 3 bases; nucleotides outside the gene matches: 8. CDR3 protein: CSTSLLAGTDTQYF. CDR3 DNA sequence: TGCAGTACTTCACTACTAGCGGGAACAGATACGCAGTATTTT.

This clonotype was counted ten times or more. The chain employs TRBV20-1 and TRBJ2-7; 7 nucleotides align to TRBD1. Trimming at V came to 6 bases and at J to 0 bases, leaving 8 bases not matched to a gene. Germline V gene data show CDR1 as DFQATT and CDR2 as SNEGSKA (reference sequence). This CDR3 is built from 14 residues. CDR3 coding DNA: TGCAGTGCCCCCGACAGGGCTAGCTCCTACGAGCAGTACTTC. Translated: CSAPDRASSYEQYF.

The J gene is TRBJ2-5, the V gene TRBV12-3 or TRBV12-4, with 8 positions matching TRBD2. TRBJ2-7 matches the DNA end more closely, so the J call is doubtful. CDR3 length: 17 amino acids. The CDR3 region is CASSYGTRGSSRREQYF. In DNA form, the CDR3 reads TGTGCCAGCAGTTACGGGACTAGGGGCTCTAGTCGCCGCGAGCAGTACTTC.

This CDR3 is CASSQGWGTLTGELFF. CDR3 DNA: TGTGCCAGCAGCCAAGGTTGGGGGACTCTCACCGGGGAGCTGTTTTTT. The rearrangement joins TRBV3-1 to TRBJ2-2, with D maybe TRBD2 (6 bases). CDR1 is LGHDT and CDR2 is YNNKEL in the germline V gene (reference sequence). The length of the CDR3 is 16 residues. V lost 1 base and J lost 4, with 13 bases in between.

This sequence joins TRBV28 and TRBJ2-7, with D perhaps being TRBD1 or TRBD2 (6 bases each). The CDR3 length is 14 residues. V lost 7 bases, J lost 0 bases, and 13 bases lay in between. The germline V gene encodes CDR1 MDHEN and CDR2 SYDVKM. The DNA of the CDR3 is TGTGCCAGCACCCAAGGGGGGCTCTCCTACGAGCAGTACTTC. Translation gives CASTQGGLSYEQYF.

This clonotype was counted a few times. The chain has TRBV7-9 and TRBJ2-6; the match to TRBD1 covers 8 bases. Germline lookup yields CDR1 SEHNR and CDR2 FQNEAQ (reference sequence). V lost 5 bases and J lost 12; bases outside the gene matches: 6. This CDR3 contains 13 residues. CDR3 protein: CASSPGQAPVLTF. The CDR3 DNA reads TGTGCCAGCAGCCCGGGACAGGCCCCCGTCCTGACTTTC.

The sample holds one count of this clonotype. This rearrangement joins TRBV20-1 to TRBJ2-1; D remains unclear. Per the germline V gene, CDR1 is DFQATT and CDR2 is SNEGSKA (reference sequence). The CDR3 extends over 13 amino acids. V was trimmed by 4 bases and J by 4 bases, leaving 11 bases between them. CDR3 coding DNA: TGCAGTGCTACACATCGGATTTACAATGAGCAGTTCTTC. Its translation is CSATHRIYNEQFF.

The chain has TRBV20-1 and TRBJ2-5; D is uncertain. CDR1 is DFQATT, CDR2 SNEGSKA, per germline (reference sequence). This CDR3 has 13 amino acids. V shed 1 base and J shed 1 base, with 7 bases lying between them. The CDR3: CSARALLQETQYF. As DNA, the CDR3 is TGCAGTGCTAGAGCGCTGCTCCAAGAGACCCAGTACTTC.